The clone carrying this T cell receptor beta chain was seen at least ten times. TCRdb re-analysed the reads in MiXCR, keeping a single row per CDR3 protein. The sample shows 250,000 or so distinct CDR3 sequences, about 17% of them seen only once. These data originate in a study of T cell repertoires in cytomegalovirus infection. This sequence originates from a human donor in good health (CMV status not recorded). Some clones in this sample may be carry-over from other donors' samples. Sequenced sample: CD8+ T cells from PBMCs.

CDR3 sequence (DNA): TGTGCCAGCAGTCCAATAGCGGGACAAGAAGAGACCCAGTACTTC. It codes for CASSPIAGQEETQYF. The chain joins TRBV12-3 or TRBV12-4 to TRBJ2-5; 8 bases are shared with TRBD2. Trimming removed 5 bases from V and 3 bases from J; junction bases left unmatched: 8. The CDR3 is 15 residues long.